This T cell receptor (beta chain) comes out of a study of early T cells in non-severe SARS-CoV-2 infection. The TCR library protocol attached unique molecular identifiers to the individual cDNA molecules. One entry per CDR3 protein results from TCRdb running MiXCR on the 5' RACE reads. The table shows just over 65,000 distinct CDR3 sequences, with over 10% occurring only once. The ends were cut back, 3 bases at V and 2 bases at J, with 8 bases in the middle. Looked up from germline, CDR1 is SQVTM and CDR2 is ANQGSEA. The CDR3 contains 12 residues. This chain uses TRBV29-1 with TRBJ2-7; TRBD1 is a possible D gene (5 bases). This TCR derives from an adult who was a healthcare worker with PCR-confirmed SARS-CoV-2 infection or an uninfected control (not recorded which). Sequenced material: whole blood. In DNA form, the CDR3 reads TGCAGCGTTGAGGACAACCCCTACGAGCAGTACTTC. The encoded protein is CSVEDNPYEQYF.